This TCR beta chain appears in the sequencing data of a study of blood T cells in healthy people across ages (dated by TCRdb to about 2015). Some background on the complete study: Template switching captured roughly one uniquely barcoded TCR beta cDNA molecule per two T cells in model experiments. Using deep sequencing normalized with unique cDNA molecular identifiers, the study measured how TCR beta repertoire diversity changes with age. The donors were divided into four age groups: young (average about 15 years), middle-aged (about 39), aged (around 59) and long-lived (around 80). Donors of different ages were randomly distributed across sequencing lanes to avoid experimental bias. Using the same blood draw, the study looked at two additional independent replicas of 1 million unique cDNA reads for two donors, one aged 18 to 29 and the other aged 80 or older. What the authors observed across the whole study: Estimates of total diversity based on one million sequenced T cells were regarded as lower bounds and as underestimates. Since profiling was done on bulk unsorted PBMCs, naive and antigen-experienced compartments could not be conclusively compared. Observed TCR beta diversity per million T cells fell roughly linearly with age, and a significant reduction was already apparent by age approximately 41. The long-lived group showed more naive CD4+ T cells, fewer expanded clones and increased TCR diversity than the aged group, suggesting age selection. There was a strong correlation between observed TCR beta diversity and the percentage of naive T cells measured by flow cytometry. Donor CMV infection status was unknown, potentially confounding age-related changes in expanded clonotypes.

Donors were a few dozen systemically healthy Caucasian individuals from Russia aged about 6 to 100 years. Each donor gave about 9.8 milliliters of peripheral blood, drawn into EDTA-treated Vacutainer tubes. Ficoll-Paque density-gradient centrifugation was used to isolate PBMCs, with at least 6.5 million per sample. Total RNA was extracted from PBMCs with Trizol reagent, with at least 6 micrograms obtained per sample. For every donor, an aliquot of PBMCs went through flow cytometry to measure the percentages of naive CD45RAhigh/CD27high T cells. Remarks on this clonotype: It lacks a known antigen. A much larger clone lies a single base off, so this may be a read error.

Counted from cysteine to phenylalanine, this CDR3 has 13 amino acids. Left in the record is the CDR3 DNA by itself, 39 bases read in frame from the first base. CDR1 and CDR2 were assigned from the germline V gene as LGHNA and YSLEER. V loses 4 bases of germline sequence and J loses 11 bases, and the interval between the two ends is 15 bases. Library construction relied on 5' RACE. The sample was run on an Illumina HiSeq 2500. A second PCR of roughly 7 to 11 cycles was performed with a sample-barcoded 5' primer and a J-beta primer mix. A unique molecular identifier was introduced onto each TCR beta cDNA molecule by a template-switch 5' adaptor carrying 12 random nucleotides. Each sample yielded at least 2.5 million CDR3-containing paired-end reads. The Mint cDNA synthesis kit, primed by a TRBC-specific oligonucleotide, was used to synthesize first-strand cDNA from all RNA. After uracil-DNA glycosylase treatment, a first 18-cycle PCR used universal primers M1SS and BC2_uni_R on all cDNA. Per the authors' processing: Each sample was normalized by randomly selecting 1 million high-quality reads, each carrying a distinct molecular identifier. Instead of being binned into consensus sequences, reads that shared molecular identifiers were thrown out. MiTCR, run with a Q25 quality threshold and the strictest error-elimination algorithm, handled CDR3 identification, clonotype clustering and error correction. A nonparametric unseen species model using Euler transformation provided a lower-bound estimate of total TCR beta diversity. TCRdb took the public reads, trimmed them with fastp at Q25, ran MiXCR for clone calling and kept in-frame beta chains. Merged by CDR3 protein, the rows form single entries marked with the most common genes and DNA. None of the V and J calls come from the authors' own analysis; TCRdb made them. The sample includes 1.5 million to 2 million distinct CDR3 sequences, with 28% observed a single time. 6.5% to 8.5% of the sample is held by the ten biggest clonotypes.

The sequence was obtained from a woman in her 30s in good health. The specimen was blood. The chain employs TRBV4-3 and TRBJ2-1, with no confidently assigned D gene. The sequence in DNA is TGCGCCAGCAGCCTGGGTCGCTCTAATAAGCAGTTCTTC. It translates as CASSLGRSNKQFF.